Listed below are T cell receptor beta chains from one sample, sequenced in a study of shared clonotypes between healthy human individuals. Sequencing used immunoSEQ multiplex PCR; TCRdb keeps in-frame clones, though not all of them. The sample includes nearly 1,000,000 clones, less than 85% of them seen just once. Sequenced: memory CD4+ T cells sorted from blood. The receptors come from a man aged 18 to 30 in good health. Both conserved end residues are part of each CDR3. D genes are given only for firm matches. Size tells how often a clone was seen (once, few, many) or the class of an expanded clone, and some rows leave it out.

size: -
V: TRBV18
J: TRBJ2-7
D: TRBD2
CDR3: CASSPGTSGVSYEQYF
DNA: TGTGCCAGCTCACCGGGAACTAGCGGGGTCTCCTACGAGCAGTACTTC

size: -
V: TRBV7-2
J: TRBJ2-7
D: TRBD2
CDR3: CASSLGLAAYYEQYF
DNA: TGTGCCAGCAGCCTGGGACTAGCGGCTTACTACGAGCAGTACTTC

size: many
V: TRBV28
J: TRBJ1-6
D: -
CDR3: CASLGGGKGSPLHF
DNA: TGTGCCAGTCTGGGCGGGGGCAAGGGTTCACCCCTCCACTTT

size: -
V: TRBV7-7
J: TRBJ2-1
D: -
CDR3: CASSSLGDEQFF
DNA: TGTGCTAGCAGCTCTCTCGGGGATGAGCAGTTCTTC

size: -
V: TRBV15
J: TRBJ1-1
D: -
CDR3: CATSQKIEDREAFF
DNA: TGTGCCACCAGCCAAAAAATTGAGGACAGAGAAGCTTTCTTT

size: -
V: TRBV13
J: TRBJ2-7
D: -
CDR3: CASSLREWGLPYEQYF
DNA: TGTGCCAGCAGCTTACGTGAGTGGGGCCTACCCTACGAGCAGTACTTC

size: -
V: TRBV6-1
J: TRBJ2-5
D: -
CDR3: CASSPGGGWETQYF
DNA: TGTGCCAGCAGCCCTGGAGGAGGGTGGGAGACCCAGTACTTC

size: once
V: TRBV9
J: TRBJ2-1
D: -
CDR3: CASSADLAYNEQFF
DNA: TGTGCCAGCAGCGCGGACTTAGCGTACAATGAGCAGTTCTTC

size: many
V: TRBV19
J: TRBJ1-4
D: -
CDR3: CASSRLAEKLFF
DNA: TGTGCCAGTAGTAGGCTGGCTGAAAAACTGTTTTTT

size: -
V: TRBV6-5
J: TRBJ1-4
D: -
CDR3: CASRRQQSSEKLFF
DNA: TGTGCCAGCAGGAGACAGCAAAGCTCTGAAAAACTGTTTTTT

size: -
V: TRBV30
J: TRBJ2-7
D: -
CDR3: CAWSSLADEQYF
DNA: TGTGCCTGGAGTAGTTTAGCGGACGAGCAGTACTTC

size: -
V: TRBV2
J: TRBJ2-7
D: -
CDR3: CASSERRGPGEQYF
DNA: TGTGCCAGCAGTGAGAGGAGGGGGCCCGGCGAGCAGTACTTC

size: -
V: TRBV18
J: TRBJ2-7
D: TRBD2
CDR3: CASSPGRAEQYF
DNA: TGTGCCAGCTCACCAGGGAGGGCCGAGCAGTACTTC

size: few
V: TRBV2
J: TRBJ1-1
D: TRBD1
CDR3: CASSDDRVTEAFF
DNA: TGTGCCAGCAGTGACGACAGGGTTACTGAAGCTTTCTTT

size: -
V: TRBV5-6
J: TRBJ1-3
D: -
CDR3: CASSTPGASGNTIYF
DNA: TGTGCCAGCAGCACACCAGGGGCATCTGGAAACACCATATATTTT

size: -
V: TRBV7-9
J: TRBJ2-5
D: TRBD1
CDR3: CASRQQGAGETQYF
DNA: TGTGCCAGCAGGCAACAGGGGGCAGGGGAGACCCAGTACTTC

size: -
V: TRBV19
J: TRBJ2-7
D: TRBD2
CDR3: CASSNSGGSGGRSAYEQYF
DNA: TGTGCCAGTAGTAACTCAGGAGGAAGCGGGGGTAGATCTGCCTACGAGCAGTACTTC

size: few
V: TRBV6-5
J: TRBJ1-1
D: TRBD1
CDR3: CASRPTGRGEAFF
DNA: TGTGCCAGCAGGCCGACAGGGCGGGGTGAAGCTTTCTTT

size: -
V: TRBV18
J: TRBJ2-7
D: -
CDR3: CASSPSLQGEREQYF
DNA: TGTGCCAGCTCACCATCTCTGCAGGGAGAACGCGAGCAGTACTTC

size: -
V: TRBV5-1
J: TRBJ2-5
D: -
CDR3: CASRRAEGETQYF
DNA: TGCGCCAGCAGAAGGGCCGAGGGGGAGACCCAGTACTTC

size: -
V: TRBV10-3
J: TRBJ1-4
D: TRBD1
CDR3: CAISEGQGAEKLFF
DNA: TGTGCCATCAGTGAGGGACAGGGGGCCGAAAAACTGTTTTTT

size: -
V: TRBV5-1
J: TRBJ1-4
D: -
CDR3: CASSYLGGVDEKLFF
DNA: TGCGCCAGCAGCTACCTTGGGGGCGTAGATGAAAAACTGTTTTTT

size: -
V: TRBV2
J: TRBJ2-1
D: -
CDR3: CASSEALWASAYNEQFF
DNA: TGTGCCAGCAGTGAAGCGCTTTGGGCCAGCGCCTACAATGAGCAGTTCTTC

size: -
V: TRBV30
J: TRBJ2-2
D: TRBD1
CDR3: CAWRGGQAGELFF
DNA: TGTGCCTGGAGAGGTGGACAGGCCGGGGAGCTGTTTTTT

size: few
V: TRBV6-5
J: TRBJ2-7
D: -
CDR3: CASSYSPTGPGYEQYF
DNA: TGTGCCAGCAGTTACTCACCCACCGGGCCGGGGTACGAGCAGTACTTC

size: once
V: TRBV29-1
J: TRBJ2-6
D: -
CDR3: CSVEDNNSGANVLTF
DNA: TGCAGCGTTGAAGATAACAACTCTGGGGCCAACGTCCTGACTTTC

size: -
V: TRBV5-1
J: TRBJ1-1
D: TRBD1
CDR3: CASSLQGADTEAFF
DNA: TGCGCCAGCAGCTTGCAGGGGGCGGACACTGAAGCTTTCTTT

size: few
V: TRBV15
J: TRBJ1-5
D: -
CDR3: CATSRDLREEEPQHF
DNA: TGTGCCACCAGCAGAGATCTCCGAGAAGAGGAGCCCCAGCATTTT

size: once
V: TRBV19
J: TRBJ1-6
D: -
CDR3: CASSDAGRTNSPLHF
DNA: TGTGCCAGTAGCGATGCGGGACGGACCAATTCACCCCTCCACTTT

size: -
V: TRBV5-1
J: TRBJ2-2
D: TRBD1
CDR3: CASSTVGTGNTGELFF
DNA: TGCGCCAGCAGCACGGTCGGGACAGGGAACACCGGGGAGCTGTTTTTT

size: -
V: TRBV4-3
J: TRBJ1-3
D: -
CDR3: CASSQATGFGGAGNTIYF
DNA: TGCGCCAGCAGCCAAGCGACCGGATTCGGGGGGGCAGGAAACACCATATATTTT

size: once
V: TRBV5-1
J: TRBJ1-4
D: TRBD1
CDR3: CASSPAPTGYNEKLFF
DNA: TGCGCCAGCAGCCCCGCGCCGACAGGGTATAATGAAAAACTGTTTTTT

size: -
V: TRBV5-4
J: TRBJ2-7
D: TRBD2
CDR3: CASSLSSGSQYEQYF
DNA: TGTGCCAGCAGCTTGTCTAGCGGGAGTCAGTACGAGCAGTACTTC

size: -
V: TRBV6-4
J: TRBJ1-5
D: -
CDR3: CASSVPQVHQPQHF
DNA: TGTGCCAGCTCCGTCCCACAGGTTCATCAGCCCCAGCATTTT

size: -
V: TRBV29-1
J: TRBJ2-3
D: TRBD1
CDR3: CSAGQLRTDTQYF
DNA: TGCAGCGCGGGACAGTTAAGGACAGATACGCAGTATTTT

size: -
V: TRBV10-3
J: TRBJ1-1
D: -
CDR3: CASSGHQKENTEAFF
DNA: TGTGCCTCTTCGGGACACCAAAAGGAAAACACTGAAGCTTTCTTT

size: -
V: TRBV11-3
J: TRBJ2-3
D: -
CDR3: CASSLGGSTDTQYF
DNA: TGTGCCAGCAGCTTGGGGGGCTCCACAGATACGCAGTATTTT

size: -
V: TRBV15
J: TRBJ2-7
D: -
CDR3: CATSPIAESYEQYF
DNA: TGTGCCACCAGCCCGATAGCGGAGTCCTACGAGCAGTACTTC

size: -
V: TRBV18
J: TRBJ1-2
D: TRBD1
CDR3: CASSQVRGEYGYTF
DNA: TGTGCCAGCTCACAGGTCAGGGGGGAGTATGGCTACACCTTC

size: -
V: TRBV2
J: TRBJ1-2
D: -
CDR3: CASSGDGNYGYTF
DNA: TGTGCCAGCAGTGGAGACGGAAACTATGGCTACACCTTC

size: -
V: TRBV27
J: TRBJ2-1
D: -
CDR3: CASSLSANYNEQFF
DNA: TGTGCCAGCAGTTTATCGGCCAACTACAATGAGCAGTTCTTC

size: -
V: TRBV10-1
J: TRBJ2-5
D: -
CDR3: CASSESTSSGETQYF
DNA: TGCGCCAGCAGTGAGTCTACCAGCTCCGGAGAGACCCAGTACTTC

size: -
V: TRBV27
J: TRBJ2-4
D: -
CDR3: CASSLLWTDIAKNIQYF
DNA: TGTGCCAGCAGTTTATTATGGACAGACATAGCCAAAAACATTCAGTACTTC

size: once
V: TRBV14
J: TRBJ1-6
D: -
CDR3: CASSQDGGARGSPLHF
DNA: TGTGCCAGCAGCCAAGATGGGGGCGCTAGAGGATCACCCCTCCACTTT

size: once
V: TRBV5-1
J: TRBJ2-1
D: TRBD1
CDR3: CASSLTTGVPEQFF
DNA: TGCGCCAGCAGCCTGACGACAGGGGTTCCTGAGCAGTTCTTC